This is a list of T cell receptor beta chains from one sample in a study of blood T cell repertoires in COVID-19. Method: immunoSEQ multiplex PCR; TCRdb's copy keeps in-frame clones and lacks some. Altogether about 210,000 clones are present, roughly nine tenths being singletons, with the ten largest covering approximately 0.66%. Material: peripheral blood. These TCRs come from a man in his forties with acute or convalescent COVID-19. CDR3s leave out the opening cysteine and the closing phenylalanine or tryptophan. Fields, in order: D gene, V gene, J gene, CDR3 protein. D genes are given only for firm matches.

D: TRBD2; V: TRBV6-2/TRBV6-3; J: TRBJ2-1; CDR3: ASSGTSGYNEQF
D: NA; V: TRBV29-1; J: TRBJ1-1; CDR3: SVDSDTDTEAF
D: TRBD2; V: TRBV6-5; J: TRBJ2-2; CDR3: ASRTSGGPGELF
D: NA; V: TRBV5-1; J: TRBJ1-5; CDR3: ASSVTGSGNQPQH
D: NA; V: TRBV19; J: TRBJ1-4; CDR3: ASSITPGTTNEKLF
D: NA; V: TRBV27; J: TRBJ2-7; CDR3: ASSSPAEQY
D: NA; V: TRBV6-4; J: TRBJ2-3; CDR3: ASSDRPSPQDTQY
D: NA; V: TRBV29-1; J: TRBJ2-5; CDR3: SVEQGRETQY
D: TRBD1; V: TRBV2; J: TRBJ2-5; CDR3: ASSDDRGPQY
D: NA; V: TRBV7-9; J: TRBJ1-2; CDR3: ASSLGILYGYT
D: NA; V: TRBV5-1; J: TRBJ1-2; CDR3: ASSGDPGVLDGYT
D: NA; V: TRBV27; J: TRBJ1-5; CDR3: ASSLEARSNQPQH
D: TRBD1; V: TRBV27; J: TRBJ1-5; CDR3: ASRQTGSGQPQH
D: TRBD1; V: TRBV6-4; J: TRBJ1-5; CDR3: ASREQGPSNQPQH
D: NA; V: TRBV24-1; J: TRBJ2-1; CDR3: ATSAGQGINEQF
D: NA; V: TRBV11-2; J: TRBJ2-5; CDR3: ASSLAGRETQY
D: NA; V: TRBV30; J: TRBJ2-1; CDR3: ACPPPGRAGGRNEQF
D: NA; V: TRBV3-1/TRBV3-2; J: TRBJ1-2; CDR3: ASSQDWGANYGYT
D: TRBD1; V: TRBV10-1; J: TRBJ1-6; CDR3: ASSPGTGATSPLH
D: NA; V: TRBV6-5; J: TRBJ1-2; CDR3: ASSYGAYTDGYT
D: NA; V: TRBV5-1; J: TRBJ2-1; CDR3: ASSLQGNEQF
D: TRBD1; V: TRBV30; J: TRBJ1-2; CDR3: AWSRDRGLGGYT
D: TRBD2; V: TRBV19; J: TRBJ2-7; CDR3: ASTGTSGSSYEQY
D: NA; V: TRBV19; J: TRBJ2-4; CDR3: ASSGLAKNIQY
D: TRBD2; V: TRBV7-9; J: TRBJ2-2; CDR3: ASSPATSGRFAGELF
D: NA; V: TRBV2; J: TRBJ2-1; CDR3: ASTGGGSPYNEQF
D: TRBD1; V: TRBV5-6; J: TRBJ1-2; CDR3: ASSLQGEGYGYT
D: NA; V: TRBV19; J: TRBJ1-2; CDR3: ATQGNYGYT
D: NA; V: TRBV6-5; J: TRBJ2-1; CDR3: ASAVSSYNEQF
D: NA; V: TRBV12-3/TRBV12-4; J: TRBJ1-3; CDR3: ASTLSGNTIY
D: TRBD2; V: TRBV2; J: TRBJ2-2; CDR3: ASRTSGGNTGELF
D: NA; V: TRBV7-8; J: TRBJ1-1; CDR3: ASSLASYNTEAF
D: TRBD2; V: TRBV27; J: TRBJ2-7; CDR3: ASSSGLGRGSPYEQY